This T cell receptor beta chain was retrieved from a study of glioma-infiltrating T cells after dendritic cell vaccination. For the study at large: Autologous tumor lysate-pulsed dendritic cell vaccination was given between the early 2000s and the early 2010s. Monocyte-derived dendritic cells, cultured approximately 7 days with IL-4 and GM-CSF, were pulsed with autologous tumor lysate.

Fresh-frozen tumor tissue and more than two years of survival data were available for all. This CDR3 is built from 16 residues. CDR1 is SQVTM, CDR2 ANQGSEA, per germline. Trimming left V 4 bases short and J 1 base short, with 16 bases between. Using immunoSEQ multiplex PCR, the repertoire was profiled, and TCRdb retains in-frame clones only, with some absent. The table includes under 100,000 clones, 70% to 80% detected once. The specimen comprised blood, sampled before dendritic cell vaccination. The genes are TRBV29-1 and TRBJ2-2; the D gene is possibly TRBD1 (6 bases). The sequence was collected from a human donor with glioblastoma. CDR3 DNA sequence: TGCAGCGTTGTCGCGTACGGCAGGGGGAACACCGGGGAGCTGTTTTTT. Encoded protein: CSVVAYGRGNTGELFF.